The 32 T cell receptor beta chains below all came from one sample that was sequenced in a study of blood T cells in healthy people across ages. Using a J-beta primer mix together with a sample-barcoded 5' primer, a second PCR was run for roughly 7 to 12 cycles. TCRdb processed the 5' RACE reads anew with MiXCR; each CDR3 protein has one entry. The sample has about 2 million distinct CDR3 sequences, just under 50% seen once. Sequencing used blood. The receptors here all came from a woman aged 40 to 50 in good health.

This clonotype has more than one count but fewer than ten. The chain couples TRBV15 to TRBJ1-2; D is unclear. Germline V gives CDR1 LNHNV, CDR2 YYDKDF (reference sequence). The CDR3 spans 15 residues. Between the trimmed V and J ends, which lost 0 bases and 3 bases, there was a span of 11 bases. As DNA, the CDR3 is TGTGCCACCAGCAGAGACCGGAGTGACTACTATGGCTACACCTTC. Amino acids: CATSRDRSDYYGYTF. The full variable domain, in which reference TRBV15 and TRBJ1-2 provide the parts outside the CDR3, is DAMVIQNPRYQVTQFGKPVTLSCSQTLNHNVMYWYQQKSSQAPKLLFHYYDKDFNNEADTPDNFQSRRPNTSFCFLDIRSPGLGDTAMYLCATSRDRSDYYGYTFGSGTRLTVV.

This sequence joins TRBV7-2 and TRBJ2-1; 7 positions match TRBD2. The CDR3 covers 16 residues. Germline V gene sequence: CDR1 SGHTA, CDR2 FQGNSA. V shed 3 bases, J shed 5 bases, and the junction held 10 bases outside the gene matches. The CDR3: CASSFGSGGVNNEQFF. The CDR3 nucleotides are TGTGCCAGCAGCTTCGGTTCTGGGGGGGTGAACAATGAGCAGTTCTTC. The whole variable domain, remainder taken from reference TRBV7-2 and TRBJ2-1, is GAGVSQSPSNKVTEKGKDVELRCDPISGHTALYWYRQSLGQGLEFLIYFQGNSAPDKSGLPSDRFSAERTGGSVSTLTIQRTQQEDSAVYLCASSFGSGGVNNEQFFGPGTRLTVL.

This sequence joins TRBV7-3 and TRBJ2-5; 15 bases fit TRBD2. The junction had 11 bases not matched to a gene; V was cut back by 5 bases and J by 1 base. This CDR3 contains 19 residues. Germline-derived CDR1 and CDR2 are SGHTA and FQGTGA. CDR3 sequence (DNA): TGTGCCAGCAGCACGGGGGGACTAGCGGGGGGATACTCCCAAGAGACCCAGTACTTC. Its translation is CASSTGGLAGGYSQETQYF.

The table lists this clonotype with a few counts. This rearrangement joins TRBV6-2 or TRBV6-3 to TRBJ2-1; 7 bases match TRBD2. Germline loops: CDR1 MNHEY, CDR2 SVGEGT. V was pared by 0 bases and J by 7 bases, with 15 bases of the junction left unmatched. This CDR3 is built from 18 residues. The CDR3 sequence is CASSYSNGPLVAGNEQFF. The CDR3 DNA sequence: TGTGCCAGCAGTTACTCGAATGGCCCCCTAGTAGCGGGTAATGAGCAGTTCTTC.

The chain employs TRBV7-2 and TRBJ1-2; TRBD1 matches at 8 bases. The CDR3 runs to 15 residues. V lost 4 bases, J lost 12 bases, and 16 bases stayed unmatched. Germline V CDR1 and CDR2: SGHTA, FQGNSA. The CDR3 DNA reads TGTGCCAGCAGCTCCTACATGCACGAAACAGGGGGAAACACCTTC. It is translated as CASSSYMHETGGNTF. Drawing the rest from reference TRBV7-2 and TRBJ1-2, the complete variable domain is GAGVSQSPSNKVTEKGKDVELRCDPISGHTALYWYRQSLGQGLEFLIYFQGNSAPDKSGLPSDRFSAERTGGSVSTLTIQRTQQEDSAVYLCASSSYMHETGGNTFGSGTRLTVV.

The J gene is TRBJ2-7, the V gene TRBV4-3; 8 bases align to TRBD2. With 4 bases clipped from V and 2 bases from J, the junction kept 7 bases outside the gene matches. Germline CDR1 reads LGHNA; CDR2 reads YSLEER. CDR3 length equals 15 residues. The chain's CDR3 is CASSLLGGGPYEQYF. The CDR3, as DNA: TGCGCCAGCAGCCTCTTGGGCGGGGGGCCCTACGAGCAGTACTTC.

This clonotype was picked up many times. The chain has TRBV29-1 and TRBJ2-3; D gene ambiguous. The CDR3 extends over 13 amino acids. CDR1 is SQVTM, CDR2 ANQGSEA, per germline. V lost 2 bases and J 1 base, leaving 7 bases between the germline ends. The CDR3 loop reads CSVEFGGTDTQYF. In DNA form, the CDR3 reads TGCAGCGTTGAATTTGGGGGCACAGATACGCAGTATTTT.

Only a few counts were recorded for this clonotype. The gene calls are TRBV14 and TRBJ2-6, with 8 bases that match TRBD1. Germline V gene data show CDR1 as SGHDN and CDR2 as FVKESK. Losses at the gene ends were 4 bases for V and 4 bases for J; bases not matched to a gene: 12. The CDR3 contains 18 residues. DNA of the CDR3: TGTGCCAGCAGCCGCTTCCGGACAGGGTGGGCAGGGGCCAACGTCCTGACTTTC. Protein: CASSRFRTGWAGANVLTF.

The rearrangement uses TRBV14 and TRBJ1-4; D ambiguous. Germline V gives CDR1 SGHDN, CDR2 FVKESK. The CDR3 has 15 residues. Deletions cut 4 bases from V and 2 bases from J, with 11 bases between. The CDR3 loop reads CASSRPAVTNEKLFF. CDR3 bases: TGTGCCAGCAGCCGCCCGGCGGTGACTAATGAAAAACTGTTTTTT. The full variable domain, with the rest looked up from reference TRBV14 and TRBJ1-4, is EAGVTQFPSHSVIEKGQTVTLRCDPISGHDNLYWYRRVMGKEIKFLLHFVKESKQDESGMPNNRFLAERTGGTYSTLKVQPAELEDSGVYFCASSRPAVTNEKLFFGSGTQLSVL.

The sample holds many counts of this clonotype. A much bigger clone sits one base away, suggesting this may be a read error. The chain uses TRBV7-2 and TRBJ2-7; weak D call: TRBD1 (6 bases). There are 13 residues in the CDR3. The V end lost 5 bases, the J end lost 3 bases, and 11 bases lay between the germline ends. CDR1 SGHTA and CDR2 FQGNSA come from the germline V gene. The CDR3 nucleotides read TGTGCCAGCAGCGTAGGGGGACACTACGAGCAGTACTTC. This encodes CASSVGGHYEQYF.

This clonotype was observed a few times. This chain uses TRBV4-1 with TRBJ2-4; TRBD1 agrees at 10 bases. V was pared by 0 bases and J by 4 bases, with 3 bases of the junction left unmatched. The CDR3 loop spans 16 amino acids. Germline values: CDR1 MGHRA, CDR2 YSYEKL. The chain's CDR3 is CASSQELGQGKNIQYF. The DNA for the CDR3 is TGCGCCAGCAGCCAAGAGTTGGGACAGGGGAAAAACATTCAGTACTTC.

The V gene is TRBV2, the J gene TRBJ1-6, with 9 positions matching TRBD1. This CDR3 comprises 15 residues. Germline V CDR1 and CDR2: SNHLY, FYNNEI. Trimming removed 2 bases from V and 11 bases from J; junction bases left unmatched: 7. CDR3 amino acids: CASSELGQGTTPLHF. The CDR3 coding sequence is TGTGCCAGCAGTGAACTTGGACAGGGGACTACACCCCTCCACTTT.

The chain employs TRBV4-1 and TRBJ2-1, with a possible D match to TRBD2 (6 bases). Trimming shortened V by 0 bases and J by 8 bases, and 14 bases separated the two germline ends. Per the germline V gene, CDR1 is MGHRA and CDR2 is YSYEKL. This CDR3 is 15 amino acids long. The CDR3 loop is CASSQDPGGIYEQFF. CDR3 DNA: TGCGCCAGCAGCCAAGATCCAGGAGGGATCTATGAGCAGTTCTTC.

The chain employs TRBV6-5 and TRBJ1-1; 7 nucleotides agree with TRBD1. Germline CDR1 is MNHEY and CDR2 is SVGAGI. This CDR3 spans 14 amino acids. The V gene end was trimmed by 5 bases and the J gene end by 3 bases; junction bases not matched to a gene: 6. CDR3 region: CASSTTGAYTEAFF. CDR3 nucleotide sequence: TGTGCCAGCAGTACCACAGGGGCGTACACTGAAGCTTTCTTT.

This CDR3 is CASSQDFGFGYEQYF. In DNA form, the CDR3 reads TGTGCCAGCAGCCAAGACTTCGGGTTCGGGTACGAGCAGTACTTC. This chain uses TRBV3-1 with TRBJ2-7, with no clear D. Germline CDR1 LGHDT, CDR2 YNNKEL (reference sequence). The ends were cut back, 0 bases at V and 4 bases at J, with 13 bases in the middle. CDR3 length: 15 residues.

The table lists this clonotype with many counts. Relative to the germline gene, one junction end is altered; a read error may explain this. The chain is built from TRBV5-1 and TRBJ2-7; perhaps TRBD2 as D (6 bases). CDR1 is SGHRS and CDR2 is YFSETQ in the germline V gene. The CDR3 loop spans 13 amino acids. As DNA, the CDR3 is TGTGCCAGCAGCTTGCGGGAAGGGTACGAGCAGTACTTC. It codes for CASSLREGYEQYF.

This clonotype was detected once. The chain recombines TRBV6-1 with TRBJ2-3; 7 nucleotides agree with TRBD2. Germline V lookup: CDR1 MNHNS, CDR2 SASEGT. With V trimmed by 4 bases and J by 0 bases, 7 bases remained unmatched. The CDR3 has 16 residues. CDR3 loop: CASSATSAPSTDTQYF. The CDR3, as DNA: TGTGCCAGCAGTGCCACTAGCGCCCCTAGCACAGATACGCAGTATTTT.

The chain carries TRBV10-3 and TRBJ1-6; no clear D gene. Germline V lookup: CDR1 ENHRY, CDR2 SYGVKD. The CDR3 is made up of 14 amino acids. V lost 2 bases to trimming and J lost 5 bases, with 7 bases between them. CDR3 nucleotides: TGTGCCATCAGTGAGAGACAAAATAATTCACCCCTCCACTTT. It translates to CAISERQNNSPLHF.

The chain uses TRBV9 and TRBJ1-1, with 7 nucleotides matching TRBD1. The CDR3 has 15 amino acids. Trimming took 4 bases from V and 5 from J; bases not matched to a gene: 11. CDR1 is SGDLS and CDR2 is YYNGEE in the germline V gene. CDR3 loop: CASSSPRGVRTEAFF. Written as DNA, the CDR3 is TGTGCCAGCAGCTCACCCAGGGGGGTTCGAACTGAAGCTTTCTTT. The complete variable domain, with remaining parts taken from reference TRBV9 and TRBJ1-1, reads DSGVTQTPKHLITATGQRVTLRCSPRSGDLSVYWYQQSLDQGLQFLIQYYNGEERAKGNILERFSAQQFPDLHSELNLSSLELGDSALYFCASSSPRGVRTEAFFGQGTRLTVV.

This clonotype has only one observation. The genes are TRBV7-2 and TRBJ1-1, with D perhaps matching TRBD1 (6 bases). This CDR3 region has 15 residues. Germline CDR1 is SGHTA and CDR2 is FQGNSA. Trimming removed 5 bases at V and 0 bases at J, with 13 bases between. The CDR3: CASSIKTGLNTEAFF. The CDR3 coding sequence is TGTGCCAGCAGCATCAAAACAGGGTTGAACACTGAAGCTTTCTTT. Using reference TRBV7-2 and TRBJ1-1 for the parts outside the CDR3, the full variable domain is GAGVSQSPSNKVTEKGKDVELRCDPISGHTALYWYRQSLGQGLEFLIYFQGNSAPDKSGLPSDRFSAERTGGSVSTLTIQRTQQEDSAVYLCASSIKTGLNTEAFFGQGTRLTVV.

This clonotype was observed a handful of times. This rearrangement joins TRBV4-3 to TRBJ2-7, with D maybe TRBD1 (5 bases). Trimming took off 0 bases at V and 9 bases at J, with 12 bases between the two ends. The CDR3 is made up of 13 amino acids. In germline, CDR1 is LGHNA, CDR2 YSLEER. The CDR3 region is CASSQDQVRAQYF. CDR3 coding DNA: TGCGCCAGCAGCCAAGATCAAGTCAGGGCGCAGTACTTC.

This clonotype has more than one count but fewer than ten. The rearrangement links TRBV29-1 to TRBJ2-5; 11 nucleotides align to TRBD1. Germline V gene lookup returns CDR1 SQVTM and CDR2 ANQGSEA. CDR3 length: 14 residues. Trimming at V came to 3 bases and at J to 4 bases, leaving 4 bases not matched to a gene. CDR3 in amino acids: CSVEGQGGRETQYF. The CDR3 DNA follows: TGCAGCGTTGAGGGACAGGGGGGGAGAGAGACCCAGTACTTC.

This chain links TRBV20-1 with TRBJ2-3, with D perhaps matching TRBD2 (6 bases). From germline, CDR1 is DFQATT and CDR2 SNEGSKA (reference sequence). The CDR3 is 18 amino acids. The V end was cut by 0 bases, the J end by 2 bases, with 21 bases between. As DNA, the CDR3 is TGCAGTGCTAGAGATCCCTCGGGGCTAGCGAGGCTCACAGATACGCAGTATTTT. It is translated as CSARDPSGLARLTDTQYF.

The gene calls are TRBV11-1 and TRBJ2-1; D is tentatively TRBD1 or TRBD2 (5 bases each). This CDR3 is built from 14 residues. The V end was cut by 1 base, the J end by 10 bases, with 14 bases between. Per germline, CDR1 SGHAT and CDR2 FQDESV (reference sequence). CDR3 nucleotides: TGTGCCAGCAGCTTAGGGGCCGGGGCATGGGAGCAGTTCTTC. Its translation is CASSLGAGAWEQFF.

The rearrangement joins TRBV5-5 to TRBJ2-4; D might be TRBD2 (6 bases). The V end lost 7 bases, the J end lost 7 bases, and 18 bases lay between the germline ends. The CDR3 consists of 14 residues. Germline V gene lookup returns CDR1 SGHKS and CDR2 YYEKEE (reference sequence). CDR3 DNA: TGTGCCAGCGAACGGGGGAGCCAGAAGAACATTCAGTACTTC. This gives the protein CASERGSQKNIQYF.

This clonotype has a count of ten or more. This chain links TRBV7-8 with TRBJ2-7; the D gene is possibly TRBD1 (6 bases). Trimming removed 2 bases at V and 4 bases at J, with 12 bases between. CDR1 and CDR2 from the germline V gene are SGHVS and FQNEAQ. The CDR3 loop spans 14 amino acids. In DNA, the CDR3 is TGTGCCAGCAGCTTACGGCAGGGGATATACGAGCAGTACTTC. Translation: CASSLRQGIYEQYF.

This clonotype has a handful of counts. In DNA, the CDR3 is TGTGCCAGCAGCCGGGGCTCGACTAGCGGGGGCACAGGAGATACGCAGTATTTT. Translation: CASSRGSTSGGTGDTQYF. This chain connects TRBV4-2 to TRBJ2-3, with 12 nucleotides matching TRBD2. The V gene's germline CDR1 is LGHNA and CDR2 YNFKEQ. J lost 5 bases, V lost 4 bases, and 13 bases had no gene match. This CDR3 is built from 18 residues.

V usage is TRBV20-1 and J usage is TRBJ1-2; D is uncertain. Trimming cost V 0 bases and J 1 base, with 15 bases left between them. This CDR3 comprises 16 residues. CDR1 is DFQATT and CDR2 is SNEGSKA in the germline V gene (reference sequence). The CDR3 loop is CSARDRADEGNYGYTF. Written as DNA, the CDR3 is TGCAGTGCTAGAGATCGAGCAGATGAGGGTAACTATGGCTACACCTTC.

The chain has TRBV12-3 or TRBV12-4 and TRBJ2-1, with D perhaps matching TRBD2 (6 bases). Deletions cut 7 bases from V and 2 bases from J, with 15 bases between. The CDR3 has 15 amino acids. The CDR3: CASTLGTWAYNEQFF. In DNA form, the CDR3 reads TGTGCCAGCACCCTAGGGACTTGGGCCTACAATGAGCAGTTCTTC.

A few counts support this clonotype. This chain joins TRBV7-2 and TRBJ2-3; 10 bases agree with TRBD1. The CDR3 extends over 16 amino acids. The germline gives CDR1 SGHTA, CDR2 FQGNSA. The V segment lost 4 bases and the J segment 4 bases; nucleotides outside the gene matches: 8. The chain's CDR3 is CASSSPRDRGADTQYF. CDR3 coding DNA: TGTGCCAGCAGCTCCCCCCGGGACAGGGGTGCAGATACGCAGTATTTT.

This chain connects TRBV6-2 or TRBV6-3 to TRBJ2-5; maybe TRBD2 (6 bases). Trimming took off 6 bases at V and 4 bases at J, with 12 bases between the two ends. The CDR3 has 13 residues. In germline, CDR1 is MNHEY, CDR2 SVGEGT. CDR3 loop: CASRQTSLETQYF. CDR3 DNA: TGTGCCAGCAGGCAGACTAGTTTAGAGACCCAGTACTTC.

This chain uses TRBV7-2 with TRBJ2-1, with 9 bases identical to TRBD2. Germline assignment: CDR1 SGHTA and CDR2 FQGNSA. The ends lost 0 bases at V and 15 bases at J; junction bases unmatched: 9. The CDR3 has 14 amino acids. CDR3 in amino acids: CASSLALGGGAWFF. The CDR3 DNA reads as TGTGCCAGCAGCTTAGCGCTTGGCGGGGGGGCTTGGTTCTTC. The whole variable domain, remainder taken from reference TRBV7-2 and TRBJ2-1, is GAGVSQSPSNKVTEKGKDVELRCDPISGHTALYWYRQSLGQGLEFLIYFQGNSAPDKSGLPSDRFSAERTGGSVSTLTIQRTQQEDSAVYLCASSLALGGGAWFFGPGTRLTVL.